This T cell receptor beta chain was documented in a study of OX40 agonist ivuxolimab in advanced cancers. About the research overall: Patients were treated with intravenous ivuxolimab, dosed at 0.01 to 10 mg/kg and infused every 2 weeks.

Details on this clone: The antigen remains undetermined.

Study-wide results and limits: CD4+ and CD8+ blood T cells expanded clonally by week 6 at 0.1 to 3.0 mg/kg.

Here immunoSEQ multiplex PCR was the method, and the copy in TCRdb shows in-frame clones only, minus some. The sample includes tens of thousands of clones, 88% seen only once; the top ten take over 35%. Blood samples were obtained at baseline, cycle 4 day 1, and cycle 7 day 1. The V gene lost 4 bases and the J gene lost 7 bases, with 13 bases spanning the gap. The CDR3 runs to 13 residues. CDR1 MGHRA and CDR2 YSYEKL come from the germline V gene. The sample consisted of CD4+ or CD8+ T cells sorted from blood, taken in a trial of the OX40 agonist ivuxolimab. V and J are TRBV4-1 and TRBJ1-1, with D perhaps TRBD1 (5 bases). The sequence was collected from an adult with an advanced solid tumor such as melanoma, head and neck, liver or kidney cancer. The CDR3 loop reads CASSPGGAVEAFF. CDR3 DNA sequence: TGCGCCAGCAGCCCAGGTGGGGCGGTTGAAGCTTTCTTT.